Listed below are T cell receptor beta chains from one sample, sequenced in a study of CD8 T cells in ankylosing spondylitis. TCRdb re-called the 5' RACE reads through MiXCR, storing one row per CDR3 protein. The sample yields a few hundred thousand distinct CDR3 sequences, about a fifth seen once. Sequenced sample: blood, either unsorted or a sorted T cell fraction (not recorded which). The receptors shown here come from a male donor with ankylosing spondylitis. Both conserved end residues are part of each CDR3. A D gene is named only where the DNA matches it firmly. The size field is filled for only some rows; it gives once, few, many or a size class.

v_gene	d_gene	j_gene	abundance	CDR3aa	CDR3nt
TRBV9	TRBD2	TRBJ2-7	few	CASSAASGPYEQYF	TGTGCCAGCAGCGCGGCTAGCGGACCCTACGAGCAGTACTTC
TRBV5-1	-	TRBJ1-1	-	CASSTRPGGWGNTEAFF	TGCGCCAGCAGCACTCGACCGGGGGGGTGGGGGAACACTGAAGCTTTCTTT
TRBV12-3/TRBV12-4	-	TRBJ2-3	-	CASNPTGSTDTQYF	TGTGCCAGCAATCCTACAGGGAGCACAGATACGCAGTATTTT
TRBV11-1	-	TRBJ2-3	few	CASSSTGADTQYF	TGTGCCAGCAGCTCGACAGGAGCAGATACGCAGTATTTT
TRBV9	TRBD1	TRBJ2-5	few	CASSAGVTGTETQYF	TGTGCCAGCAGCGCCGGGGTGACAGGGACGGAGACCCAGTACTTC
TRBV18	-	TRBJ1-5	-	CASSLNRSNQPQHF	TGTGCCAGCTCACTAAACAGGAGCAATCAGCCCCAGCATTTT
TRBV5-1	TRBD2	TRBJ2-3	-	CASSLSPSGGTDTQYF	TGCGCCAGCAGCTTGTCGCCTAGCGGAGGCACAGATACGCAGTATTTT
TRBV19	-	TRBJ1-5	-	CASSVPGTELQPQHF	TGTGCCAGTAGTGTCCCTGGTACTGAACTTCAGCCCCAGCATTTT
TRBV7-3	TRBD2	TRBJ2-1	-	CASSLSTSGRMNNEQFF	TGTGCCAGCAGCTTATCCACTAGCGGGAGGATGAACAATGAGCAGTTCTTC
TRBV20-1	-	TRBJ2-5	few	CSARVPNLAGGETQYF	TGCAGTGCTAGGGTCCCAAATCTAGCTGGGGGGGAGACCCAGTACTTC
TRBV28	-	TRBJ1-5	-	CASSFQPQHF	TGTGCCAGCAGTTTTCAGCCCCAGCATTTT
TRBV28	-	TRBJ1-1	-	CASSSRKGGMNTEAFF	TGTGCCAGCAGTTCTCGAAAGGGCGGGATGAACACTGAAGCTTTCTTT
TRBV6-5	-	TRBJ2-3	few	CASSSEAYTDTQYF	TGTGCCAGCAGTTCGGAGGCCTACACAGATACGCAGTATTTT
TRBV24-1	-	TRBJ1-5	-	CATPGPTRDSNQPQHF	TGTGCCACCCCCGGACCGACCCGAGATAGCAATCAGCCCCAGCATTTT
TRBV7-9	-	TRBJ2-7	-	CASSSGAGLAGEQYF	TGTGCCAGCAGCTCCGGAGCAGGACTTGCAGGCGAGCAGTACTTC
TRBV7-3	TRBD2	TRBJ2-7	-	CASSLTVGGVGEQYF	TGTGCCAGCAGCTTAACTGTTGGGGGGGTTGGAGAGCAGTACTTC
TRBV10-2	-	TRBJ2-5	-	CASSERQETQYF	TGCGCCAGCAGTGAACGGCAAGAGACCCAGTACTTC
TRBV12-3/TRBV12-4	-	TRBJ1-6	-	CASARDNSPLHF	TGTGCCAGCGCTAGGGATAATTCACCCCTCCACTTT
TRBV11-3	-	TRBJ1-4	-	CASSPGFGIYEKLFF	TGTGCCAGCAGCCCCGGATTTGGCATCTATGAAAAACTGTTTTTT
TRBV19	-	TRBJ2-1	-	CASSTAGTTRSYNEQFF	TGTGCCAGTAGTACCGCCGGGACAACCCGCTCCTACAATGAGCAGTTCTTC
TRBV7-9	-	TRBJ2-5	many	CASSPGGGYQETQYF	TGTGCCAGCAGCCCTGGTGGGGGCTACCAAGAGACCCAGTACTTC
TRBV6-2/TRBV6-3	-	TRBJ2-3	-	CASSYGGITDTQYF	TGTGCCAGCAGTTACGGCGGGATAACAGATACGCAGTATTTT
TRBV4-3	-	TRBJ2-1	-	CASSRDGNSYNEQFF	TGCGCCAGCAGCCGAGACGGAAACTCCTACAATGAGCAGTTCTTC
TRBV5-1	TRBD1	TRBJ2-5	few	CASSLPGGVETQYF	TGCGCCAGCAGCTTGCCAGGGGGAGTGGAGACCCAGTACTTC
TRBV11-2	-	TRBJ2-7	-	CASSLLPGTLQGEVEQYF	TGTGCCAGCAGCCTCCTCCCCGGGACTCTCCAAGGAGAGGTGGAGCAGTACTTC
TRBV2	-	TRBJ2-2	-	CASRGQLTGELFF	TGTGCCAGCAGAGGACAGTTGACCGGGGAGCTGTTTTTT